This paragraph reports one TCR beta chain. Its antigen remains unknown. Amplified TCR beta CDR3 regions derived from RNA transcripts. The HTBI primer set drove a first-round RT-PCR of the TCR CDR3. From the multiplex PCR reads, TCRdb called clonotypes with MiXCR, one entry per CDR3 protein. The sample includes about 260,000 distinct CDR3 sequences, less than 30% of them seen just once. The data belong to a study of T cells in Graves' hyperthyroidism and ophthalmopathy. The study's findings and limits: A model built on 13 V-J features separated ophthalmopathy from stable hyperthyroidism.

Sequenced input: blood. This sequence was found in a man aged 35-49 years with Graves' hyperthyroidism that later progressed to Graves' ophthalmopathy.

CDR3 bases: TGTGCCAGCAGTTACACACCCTTCTATGGCTACACCTTC. Translation gives CASSYTPFYGYTF. The chain recombines TRBV6-5 with TRBJ1-2; D is undetermined. Germline CDR1 MNHEY, CDR2 SVGAGI. Trimming pared 2 bases from V and 4 bases from J, leaving 8 bases between. The CDR3 is 13 residues long.